The 8 T cell receptor beta chains below were found in one sample sequenced in a study of cytomegalovirus exposure and HLA in healthy donors. A multiplex PCR was run with 60 Vbeta primers and 13 Jbeta primers. Measured with immunoSEQ multiplex PCR; TCRdb has only the in-frame clones, and not every one. This table holds over 150,000 clones, 74% found once. Sample: PBMCs. The receptors shown here come from a man aged 25 to 40 in good health and CMV-seronegative.

This chain links TRBV14 with TRBJ2-2; perhaps TRBD1 as D (5 bases). CDR1 and CDR2 from the germline V gene are SGHDN and FVKESK. The ends were cut back, 1 base at V and 6 bases at J, with 12 bases in the middle. This CDR3 has 15 amino acids. The CDR3 nucleotides read TGTGCCAGCAGCCAAGGGCAGGGATGGGCCGGGGAGCTGTTTTTT. Translating it yields CASSQGQGWAGELFF.

This chain links TRBV28 with TRBJ2-2; TRBD2 aligns across 7 bases. The CDR3 extends over 15 amino acids. V was clipped by 7 bases and J by 4 bases; unmatched bases: 9. From germline, CDR1 is MDHEN and CDR2 SYDVKM. CDR3 nucleotide sequence: TGTGCCAGCACAGCTGGGGGGGTCGGCACCGGGGAGCTGTTTTTT. Residues: CASTAGGVGTGELFF.

This chain joins TRBV19 and TRBJ1-1; D is perhaps TRBD1 (6 bases). CDR3 size: 14 residues. From germline, CDR1 is LNHDA and CDR2 SQIVND (reference sequence). The germline V and J ends were trimmed by 5 bases and 1 base, with 11 bases remaining between them. CDR3 loop: CASSPLQGNTEAFF. The CDR3, as DNA: TGTGCCAGTAGTCCATTACAGGGGAACACTGAAGCTTTCTTT.

CDR3 in amino acids: CASSKKLKRTESYEQYF. DNA of the CDR3: TGTGCCAGCAGCAAAAAACTCAAGAGGACAGAGTCCTACGAGCAGTACTTC. The rearrangement links TRBV21-1 to TRBJ2-7; TRBD1, the table's D call, was not compared with the DNA. TRBV21-1 is flagged as a pseudogene. The CDR3 is 17 residues long.

This chain links TRBV6-1 with TRBJ1-1; tentatively, D is TRBD1 (6 bases). The CDR3 extends over 14 amino acids. Trimming cost V 2 bases and J 7 bases, with 14 bases left between them. Germline V gene lookup returns CDR1 MNHNS and CDR2 SASEGT. CDR3 sequence (DNA): TGTGCCAGCAGTGAACTGACAGGAGCGATTGAAGCTTTCTTT. Amino acids: CASSELTGAIEAFF.

The CDR3 DNA sequence: TGTGCCAGCAGCGGCCCCCGGGCGACGGGGAGCGATGAAGCTTTCTTT. Its translation: CASSGPRATGSDEAFF. V and J are TRBV5-5 and TRBJ1-1, with D uncertain. Trimming removed 4 bases at V and 7 bases at J, with 23 bases between. Germline CDR1 reads SGHKS; CDR2 reads YYEKEE (reference sequence). The CDR3 has 16 amino acids.

The V gene is TRBV2, the J gene TRBJ2-5; TRBD2 is a possible D gene (7 bases). CDR3 size: 15 residues. V gave up 5 bases and J gave up 3 bases, with 16 bases separating them. CDR1 and CDR2 from the germline V gene are SNHLY and FYNNEI. The CDR3: CASSRGGGKEETQYF. CDR3 sequence (DNA): TGTGCCAGCAGTAGAGGGGGGGGTAAAGAAGAGACCCAGTACTTC.

This clone has only one observation. The rearrangement links TRBV6-6 to TRBJ2-5; 8 nucleotides align to TRBD1. Looked up from germline, CDR1 is MNHNY and CDR2 is SVGAGI (reference sequence). CDR3 length: 16 amino acids. V was clipped by 5 bases and J by 8 bases; unmatched bases: 16. In DNA form, the CDR3 reads TGTGCCAGCAGTACTATTTACGGACAGGGAAGGGGTACCCAGTACTTC. This encodes CASSTIYGQGRGTQYF.